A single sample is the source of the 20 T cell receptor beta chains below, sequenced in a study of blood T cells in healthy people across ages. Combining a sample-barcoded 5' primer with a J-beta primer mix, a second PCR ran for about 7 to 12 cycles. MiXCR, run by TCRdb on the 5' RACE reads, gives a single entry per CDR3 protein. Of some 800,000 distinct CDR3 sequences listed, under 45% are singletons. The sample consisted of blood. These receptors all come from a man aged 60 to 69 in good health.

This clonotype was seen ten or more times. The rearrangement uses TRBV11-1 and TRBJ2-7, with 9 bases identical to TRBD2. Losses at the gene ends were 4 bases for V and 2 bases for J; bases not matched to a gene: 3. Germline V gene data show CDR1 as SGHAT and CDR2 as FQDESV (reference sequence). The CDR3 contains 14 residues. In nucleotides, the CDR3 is TGTGCCAGCAGCTCGGGACTAGCCACCTACGAGCAGTACTTC. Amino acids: CASSSGLATYEQYF.

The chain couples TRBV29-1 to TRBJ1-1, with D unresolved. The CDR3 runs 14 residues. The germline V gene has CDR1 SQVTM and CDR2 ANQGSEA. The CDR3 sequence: CRVLRGLMNTEAFF. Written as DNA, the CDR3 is TGCAGAGTTTTAAGAGGGCTCATGAACACTGAAGCTTTCTTT.

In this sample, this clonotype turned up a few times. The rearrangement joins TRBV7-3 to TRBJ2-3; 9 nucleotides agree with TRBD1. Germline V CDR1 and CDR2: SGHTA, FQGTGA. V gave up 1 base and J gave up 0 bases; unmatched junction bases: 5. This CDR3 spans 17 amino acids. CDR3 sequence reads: CASSLKGTGSSTDTQYF. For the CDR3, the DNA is TGTGCCAGCAGCTTAAAGGGGACAGGGTCCAGCACAGATACGCAGTATTTT.

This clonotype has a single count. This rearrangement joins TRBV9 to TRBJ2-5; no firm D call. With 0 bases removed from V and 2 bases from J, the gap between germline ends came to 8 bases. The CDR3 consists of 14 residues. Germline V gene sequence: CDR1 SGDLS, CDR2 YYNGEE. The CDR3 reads CASSVGLGQETQYF. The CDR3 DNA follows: TGTGCCAGCAGCGTAGGCCTGGGACAAGAGACCCAGTACTTC. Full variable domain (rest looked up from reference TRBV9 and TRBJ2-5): DSGVTQTPKHLITATGQRVTLRCSPRSGDLSVYWYQQSLDQGLQFLIQYYNGEERAKGNILERFSAQQFPDLHSELNLSSLELGDSALYFCASSVGLGQETQYFGPGTRLLVL.

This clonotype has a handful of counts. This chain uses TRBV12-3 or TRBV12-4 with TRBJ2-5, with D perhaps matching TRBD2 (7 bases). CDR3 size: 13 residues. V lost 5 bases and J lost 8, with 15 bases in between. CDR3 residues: CASSDRGGSTQYF. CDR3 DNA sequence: TGTGCCAGCAGTGATAGGGGGGGGAGCACCCAGTACTTC.

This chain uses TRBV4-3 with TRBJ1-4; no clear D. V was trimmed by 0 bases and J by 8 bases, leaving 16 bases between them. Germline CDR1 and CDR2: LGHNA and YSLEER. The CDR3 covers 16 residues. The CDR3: CASSQDLQSLGEKLFF. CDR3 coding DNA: TGCGCCAGCAGCCAAGATTTACAGAGTCTGGGGGAAAAACTGTTTTTT.

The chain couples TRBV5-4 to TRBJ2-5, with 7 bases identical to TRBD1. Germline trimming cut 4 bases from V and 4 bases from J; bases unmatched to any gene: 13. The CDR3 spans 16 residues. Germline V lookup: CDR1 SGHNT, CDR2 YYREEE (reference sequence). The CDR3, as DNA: TGTGCCAGCAGCGGGCTACGACAGGGTTATTCAGAGACCCAGTACTTC. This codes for CASSGLRQGYSETQYF.

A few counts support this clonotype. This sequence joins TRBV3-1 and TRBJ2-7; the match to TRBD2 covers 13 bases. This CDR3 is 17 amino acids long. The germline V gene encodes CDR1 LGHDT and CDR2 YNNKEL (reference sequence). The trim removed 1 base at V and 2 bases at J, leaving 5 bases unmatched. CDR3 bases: TGTGCCAGCAGCCAAGGGGGGACTAGCGGGATTGCCTACGAGCAGTACTTC. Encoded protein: CASSQGGTSGIAYEQYF.

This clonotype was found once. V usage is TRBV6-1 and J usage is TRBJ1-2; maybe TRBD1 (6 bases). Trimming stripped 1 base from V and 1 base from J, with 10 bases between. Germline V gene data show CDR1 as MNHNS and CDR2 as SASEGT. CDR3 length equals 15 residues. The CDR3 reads CASSEGTVYNYGYTF. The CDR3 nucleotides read TGTGCCAGCAGTGAAGGGACAGTATATAACTATGGCTACACCTTC.

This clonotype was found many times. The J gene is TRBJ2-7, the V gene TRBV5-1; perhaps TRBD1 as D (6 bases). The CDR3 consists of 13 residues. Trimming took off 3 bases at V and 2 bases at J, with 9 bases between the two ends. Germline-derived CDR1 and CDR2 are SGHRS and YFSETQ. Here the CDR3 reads CASSSTGTYEQYF. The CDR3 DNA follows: TGCGCCAGCAGCTCCACAGGGACCTACGAGCAGTACTTC. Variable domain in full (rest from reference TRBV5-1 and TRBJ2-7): KAGVTQTPRYLIKTRGQQVTLSCSPISGHRSVSWYQQTPGQGLQFLFEYFSETQRNKGNFPGRFSGRQFSNSRSEMNVSTLELGDSALYLCASSSTGTYEQYFGPGTRLTVT.

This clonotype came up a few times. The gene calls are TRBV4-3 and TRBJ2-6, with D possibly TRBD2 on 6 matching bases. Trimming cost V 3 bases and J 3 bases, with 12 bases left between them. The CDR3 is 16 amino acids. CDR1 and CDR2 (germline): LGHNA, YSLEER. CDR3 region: CASSQVWGGGANVLTF. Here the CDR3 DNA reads TGCGCCAGCAGCCAGGTTTGGGGAGGTGGGGCCAACGTCCTGACTTTC.

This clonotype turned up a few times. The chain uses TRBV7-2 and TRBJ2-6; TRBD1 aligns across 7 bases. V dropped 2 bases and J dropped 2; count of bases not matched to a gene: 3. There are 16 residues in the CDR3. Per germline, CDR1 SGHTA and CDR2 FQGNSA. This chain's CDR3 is CASSLRQGAGANVLTF. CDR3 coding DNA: TGTGCCAGCAGCTTACGGCAGGGGGCTGGGGCCAACGTCCTGACTTTC. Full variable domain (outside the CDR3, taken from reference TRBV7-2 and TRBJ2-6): GAGVSQSPSNKVTEKGKDVELRCDPISGHTALYWYRQSLGQGLEFLIYFQGNSAPDKSGLPSDRFSAERTGGSVSTLTIQRTQQEDSAVYLCASSLRQGAGANVLTFGAGSRLTVL.

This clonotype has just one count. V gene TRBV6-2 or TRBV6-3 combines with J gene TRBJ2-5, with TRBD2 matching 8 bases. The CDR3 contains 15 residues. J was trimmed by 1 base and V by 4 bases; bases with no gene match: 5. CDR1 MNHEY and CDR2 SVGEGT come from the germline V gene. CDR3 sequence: CASSFTRGAQETQYF. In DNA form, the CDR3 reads TGTGCCAGCAGTTTTACGCGGGGGGCCCAAGAGACCCAGTACTTC.

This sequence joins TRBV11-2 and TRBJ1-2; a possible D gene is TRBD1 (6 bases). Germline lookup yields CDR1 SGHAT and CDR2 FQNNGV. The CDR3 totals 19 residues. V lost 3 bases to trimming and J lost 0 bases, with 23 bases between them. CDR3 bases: TGTGCCAGCAGCTTGGGGCTCGGTACAGGGCGATTAGCTAACTATGGCTACACCTTC. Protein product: CASSLGLGTGRLANYGYTF.

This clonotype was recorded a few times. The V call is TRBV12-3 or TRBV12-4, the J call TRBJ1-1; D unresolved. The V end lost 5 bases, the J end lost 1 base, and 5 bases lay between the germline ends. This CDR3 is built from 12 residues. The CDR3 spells CASSPRNTEAFF. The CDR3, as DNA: TGTGCCAGCAGTCCCCGGAACACTGAAGCTTTCTTT.

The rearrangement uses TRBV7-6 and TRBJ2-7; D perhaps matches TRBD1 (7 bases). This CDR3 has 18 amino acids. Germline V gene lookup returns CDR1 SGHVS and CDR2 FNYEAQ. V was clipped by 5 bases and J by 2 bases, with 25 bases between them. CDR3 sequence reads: CASSQGETGARGTYEQYF. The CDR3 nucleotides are TGTGCCAGCAGCCAGGGGGAAACGGGGGCCCGCGGGACCTACGAGCAGTACTTC.

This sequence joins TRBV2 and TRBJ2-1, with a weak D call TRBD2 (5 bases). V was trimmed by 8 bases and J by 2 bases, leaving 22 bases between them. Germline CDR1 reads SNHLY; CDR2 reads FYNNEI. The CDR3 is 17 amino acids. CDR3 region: CASLVKDVWEPYNEQFF. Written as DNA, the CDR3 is TGTGCCAGCTTAGTGAAGGACGTATGGGAGCCCTACAATGAGCAGTTCTTC.

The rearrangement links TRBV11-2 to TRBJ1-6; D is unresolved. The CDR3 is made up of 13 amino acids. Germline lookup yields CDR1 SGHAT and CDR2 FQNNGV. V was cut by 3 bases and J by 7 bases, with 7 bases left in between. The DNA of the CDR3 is TGTGCCAGCAGCTTCATCAGCAATTCACCCCTCCACTTT. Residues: CASSFISNSPLHF.

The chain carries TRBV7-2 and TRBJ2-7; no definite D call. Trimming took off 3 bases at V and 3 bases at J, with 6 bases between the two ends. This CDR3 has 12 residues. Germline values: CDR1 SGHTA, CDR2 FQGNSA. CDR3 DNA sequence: TGTGCCAGCAGCTTCTCACACTACGAGCAGTACTTC. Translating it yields CASSFSHYEQYF.

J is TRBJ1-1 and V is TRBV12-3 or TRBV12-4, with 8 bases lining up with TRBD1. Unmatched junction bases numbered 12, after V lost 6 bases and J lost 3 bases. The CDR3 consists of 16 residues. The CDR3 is CASSRTGTGWDTEAFF. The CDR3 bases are TGTGCCAGCAGCCGGACAGGGACCGGATGGGACACTGAAGCTTTCTTT.